This T cell receptor beta chain was recovered during a study of neurological immune-mediated disorders (dated by TCRdb to the late 2010s). For context, the study as a whole: The study compared peripheral blood TCR-beta repertoires of HTLV-I-associated myelopathy (HAM/TSP) patients, multiple sclerosis patients and healthy controls using UMI-based sequencing. Longitudinal samples, technical triplicates and paired sorted CD4+ and CD8+ T-cell subsets, alongside PBMC samples, were included among the 90 to 130 TCR-beta libraries. The cohort was made up of some 70 subjects, consisting of around 14 HAM/TSP patients, around 35 multiple sclerosis patients and around 20 healthy controls.

In its sample, this clonotype was seen many times. No antigen is known for it. Base qualities are missing; no much larger clone stands one base away. The healthy controls were volunteers from blood banks in Maryland, USA. Libraries from unsorted PBMCs were made from 2 million PBMCs kept in RNAlater at -80 degrees C until RNA extraction. PBMCs were separated from peripheral blood using Ficoll-Hypaque density gradient centrifugation and then cryopreserved in liquid nitrogen. The V end loses 5 bases and the J end loses 4 bases, and a stretch of 23 bases separates them. CDR1 and CDR2 are read off the germline V gene (reference sequence) as DFQATT and SNEGSKA. The CDR3 numbers 16 residues from cysteine through phenylalanine. The retained sequence is limited to the CDR3, 48 bases, with the frame set at the first base. Paper-wide results and their limitations: Expanded clones from different subjects shared no identical CDR3 amino acid sequences, which suggests that TCR-beta repertoires were private in all groups. TCR clonal expansion was highest in HAM/TSP patients and lowest in MS patients, with MS patients falling below even healthy controls.

cDNA was synthesized by template-switch 5'RACE using a primer carrying a 10-nucleotide random unique molecular identifier by which each TCR transcript was tagged. Each sequencing run produced over 160 million TCR-beta sequences covering 15-18 subjects. Total RNA was extracted with the RNeasy kit. TCR-beta VDJ regions were amplified with primers for the TCR constant region and the 5'RACE anchor, using the KAPA Real-time Library Amplification kit. A first PCR added sample indexes and Illumina adaptors, and a second PCR then raised library yield. After Ampure bead purification, the roughly 650 bp TCR product was size-selected on a 2% E-gel SizeSelection system. Library quality was checked on a Bioanalyzer, concentration was measured with Qubit, and libraries were quantified with the Kapa Library Quantification kit before pooling. An Illumina HiSeq 2500 was used to sequence the libraries paired-end at 2 x 150 bp. To increase sequence diversity, roughly 24-31% phiX was spiked into each library pool. In the original analysis: The UMI-based MiGEC pipeline processed quality-filtered reads and removed over 90% of raw TCR sequences during error correction. VDJ genes were aligned to IMGT germline references, and each clonotype was defined by a unique CDR3 amino acid sequence together with V-J genes. Clonal expansion, Shannon diversity and CDR3 relatedness were evaluated with VDJtools (CalcPairwiseDistances, ClusterSamples), while phylogenetic trees were built in CLCbio workbench. A clone was classed as expanded if it had 8 or more unique UMIs, a cutoff based on coefficient-of-variation modelling across technical triplicates. In-frame beta chains were kept once TCRdb had trimmed the public reads at Q25 with fastp and called clones with MiXCR. A single entry per CDR3 protein holds the most common genes and DNA from its merged rows. TCRdb's processing, not the authors', yielded these V and J calls. The table for this sample lists some 47,000 distinct CDR3 sequences; roughly 15% of them were counted only once. The ten largest clones capture more than 3.5% of the sample.

Sequencing was performed on PBMCs. The clonotype comes from a man aged 55 to 69 in good health. The chain links TRBV20-1 with TRBJ1-1; D gene: possibly TRBD1, on 5 matching bases. The DNA is TGCAGTGCTTCAGGGAGACACCGAAGAGGGGTCACTGAAGCTTTCTTT. This sequence encodes CSASGRHRRGVTEAFF.